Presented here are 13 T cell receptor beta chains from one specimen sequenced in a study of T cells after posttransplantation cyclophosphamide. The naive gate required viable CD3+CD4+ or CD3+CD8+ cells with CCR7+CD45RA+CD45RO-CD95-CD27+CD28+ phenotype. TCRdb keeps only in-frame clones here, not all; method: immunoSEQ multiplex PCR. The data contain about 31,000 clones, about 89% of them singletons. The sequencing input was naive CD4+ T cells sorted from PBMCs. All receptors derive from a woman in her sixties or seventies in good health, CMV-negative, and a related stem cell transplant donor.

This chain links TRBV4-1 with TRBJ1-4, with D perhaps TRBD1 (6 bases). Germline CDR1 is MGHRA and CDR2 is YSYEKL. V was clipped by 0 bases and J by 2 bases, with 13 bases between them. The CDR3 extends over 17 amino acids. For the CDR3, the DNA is TGCGCCAGCAGCCAAGATCTCAGGGGCTCCACTAATGAAAAACTGTTTTTT. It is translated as CASSQDLRGSTNEKLFF.

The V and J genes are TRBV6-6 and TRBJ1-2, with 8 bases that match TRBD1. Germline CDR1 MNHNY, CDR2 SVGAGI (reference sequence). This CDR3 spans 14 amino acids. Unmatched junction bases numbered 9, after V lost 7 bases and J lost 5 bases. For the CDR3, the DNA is TGTGCCAGCACCCAGACAGGGGAGGGGTATGGCTACACCTTC. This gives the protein CASTQTGEGYGYTF.

The CDR3 DNA is TGTGCCAGCAGTTCCCCCCCTAGCTATGAGACCCAGTACTTC. This sequence encodes CASSSPPSYETQYF. The chain has TRBV27 and TRBJ2-5; tentative D call: TRBD2 (5 bases). V gave up 4 bases and J gave up 5 bases, with 14 bases separating them. The CDR3 runs 14 residues. CDR1 is MNHEY, CDR2 SMNVEV, per germline (reference sequence).

DNA for the CDR3: TGTGCCAGCAGCCCTCTAGCGGGGGGGTCCCAGTACTTC. Its translation is CASSPLAGGSQYF. The chain couples TRBV11-3 to TRBJ2-5; 12 bases are shared with TRBD2. The CDR3 contains 13 residues. The J segment lost 9 bases and the V segment lost 5 bases, leaving 4 bases of the junction unmatched. Germline V gene data show CDR1 as SGHNT and CDR2 as YENEEA.

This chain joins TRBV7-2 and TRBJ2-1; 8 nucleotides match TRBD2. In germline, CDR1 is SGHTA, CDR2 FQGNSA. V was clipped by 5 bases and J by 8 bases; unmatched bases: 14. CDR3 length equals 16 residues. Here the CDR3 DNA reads TGTGCCAGCAGCGTCACGTCTAGCGGGCCCTGGGATGAGCAGTTCTTC. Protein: CASSVTSSGPWDEQFF.

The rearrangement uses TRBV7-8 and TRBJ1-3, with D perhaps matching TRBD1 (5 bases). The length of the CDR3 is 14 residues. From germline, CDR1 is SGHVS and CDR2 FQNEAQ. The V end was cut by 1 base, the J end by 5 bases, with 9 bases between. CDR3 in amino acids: CASSLGQFRNTIYF. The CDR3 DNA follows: TGTGCCAGCAGCTTAGGACAGTTTAGAAACACCATATATTTT.

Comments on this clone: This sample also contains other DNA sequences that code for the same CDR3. Here the CDR3 reads CATSPTGGEKLFF. The CDR3 nucleotides read TGTGCCACCTCTCCGACAGGGGGGGAAAAACTGTTTTTT. The chain recombines TRBV5-4 with TRBJ1-4, with 9 bases lining up with TRBD1. The germline CDR1 and CDR2 sequences are SGHNT and YYREEE (reference sequence). This CDR3 spans 13 amino acids. J gave up 8 bases and V 9 bases, and 8 bases lay outside the gene matches. The whole variable domain, filled in from reference TRBV5-4 and TRBJ1-4, reads ETGVTQSPTHLIKTRGQQVTLRCSSQSGHNTVSWYQQALGQGPQFIFQYYREEENGRGNFPPRFSGLQFPNYSSELNVNALELDDSALYLCATSPTGGEKLFFGSGTQLSVL.

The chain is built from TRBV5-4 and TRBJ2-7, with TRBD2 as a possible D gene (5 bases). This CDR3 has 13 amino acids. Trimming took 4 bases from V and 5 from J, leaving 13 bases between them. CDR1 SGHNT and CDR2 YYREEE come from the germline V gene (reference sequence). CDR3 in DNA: TGTGCCAGCAGCGCTCGGGGTTCCCACGAGCAGTACTTC. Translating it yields CASSARGSHEQYF.

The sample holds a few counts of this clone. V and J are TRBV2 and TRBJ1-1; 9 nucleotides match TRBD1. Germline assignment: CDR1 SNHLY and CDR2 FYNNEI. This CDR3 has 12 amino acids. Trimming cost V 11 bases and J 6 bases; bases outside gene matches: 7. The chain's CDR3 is CAVRDRDAEAFF. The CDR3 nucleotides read TGTGCCGTCCGGGACAGGGACGCTGAAGCTTTCTTT.

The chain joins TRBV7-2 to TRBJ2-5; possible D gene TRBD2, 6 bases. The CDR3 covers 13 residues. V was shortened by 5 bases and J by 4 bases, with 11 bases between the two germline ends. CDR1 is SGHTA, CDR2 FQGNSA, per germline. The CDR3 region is CASSRGVGETQYF. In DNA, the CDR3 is TGTGCCAGCAGCCGCGGGGTCGGAGAGACCCAGTACTTC.

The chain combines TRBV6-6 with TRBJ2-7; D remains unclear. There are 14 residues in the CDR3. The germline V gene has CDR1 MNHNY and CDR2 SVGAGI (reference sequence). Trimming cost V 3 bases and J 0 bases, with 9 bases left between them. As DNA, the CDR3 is TGTGCCAGCAGTTATAACTTAGACTCCTACGAGCAGTACTTC. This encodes CASSYNLDSYEQYF.

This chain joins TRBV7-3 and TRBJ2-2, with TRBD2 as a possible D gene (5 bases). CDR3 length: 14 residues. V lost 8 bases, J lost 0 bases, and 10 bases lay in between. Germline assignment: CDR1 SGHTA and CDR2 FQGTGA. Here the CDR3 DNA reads TGTGCCAGCCAAACGGGAACGAACACCGGGGAGCTGTTTTTT. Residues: CASQTGTNTGELFF.

The CDR3 loop is CASSQEGGRTNEKLFF. DNA for the CDR3: TGCGCCAGCAGCCAAGAGGGGGGAAGGACTAATGAAAAACTGTTTTTT. The rearrangement joins TRBV4-1 to TRBJ1-4; maybe TRBD1 (5 bases). CDR1 MGHRA and CDR2 YSYEKL come from the germline V gene. The CDR3 runs 16 residues. V was shortened by 0 bases and J by 2 bases, with 10 bases between the two germline ends.